The sequence of this T cell receptor (beta chain) was determined in a study of T cell responses to AZD1222 COVID-19 vaccine. Notes on the study in general: Regions 160-218 and 743-854 dominated among vaccine-associated CD4 TCRs spanning spike. Unmutated variant regions are reportedly targeted by nearly half of spike-specific TCRs. Females made up more of the donors, who were largely white British, and clonal diversity may have come out too low.

Here immunoSEQ multiplex PCR was the method, and the copy in TCRdb shows in-frame clones only, minus some. The sample lists fewer than 200,000 clones, about 88% occurring once. A note on this clone: Antigen unknown.

The CDR3 loop spans 13 amino acids. Germline values: CDR1 SNHLY, CDR2 FYNNEI. The junction had 2 bases not matched to a gene; V was cut back by 3 bases and J by 9 bases. Whether given at about 4 or about 12 weeks, second doses were pooled. This sequence was found in an adult who received the AZD1222 COVID-19 vaccine. Sequenced material: peripheral blood, taken 28 days after the second AZD1222 dose. The rearrangement joins TRBV2 to TRBJ2-1; 10 bases map to TRBD1. DNA of the CDR3: TGTGCCAGCAGTGATGGGACAGGGGTTGAGCAGTTCTTC. Protein: CASSDGTGVEQFF. Variable domain in full (rest from reference TRBV2 and TRBJ2-1): EPEVTQTPSHQVTQMGQEVILRCVPISNHLYFYWYRQILGQKVEFLVSFYNNEISEKSEIFDDQFSVERPDGSNFTLKIRSTKLEDSAMYFCASSDGTGVEQFFGPGTRLTVL.